Detailed here is one T cell receptor beta chain. Its target is unknown. These data belong to a study of cytomegalovirus exposure and HLA in healthy donors. Study context: Unique TCR beta sequences numbering approximately 120 million came from 150 million to 200 million T cells in an earlier analysis. Regarding the study as a whole: The study flagged about 150 TCR beta chains as cytomegalovirus-associated.

At sampling all donors were nominally healthy, likely with unrecorded immune exposures. Amplification used 60 Vbeta primers and 13 Jbeta primers. Generated by immunoSEQ multiplex PCR, the TCRdb table keeps only in-frame clones and is missing some. There are about 46,000 clones in the sample, with less than 1.2% held by the top ten. This CDR3 contains 16 residues. The V gene's germline CDR1 is MDHEN and CDR2 SYDVKM. V shed 3 bases and J shed 3 bases, with 15 bases lying between them. The receptor's source is a woman aged 35 to 49 in good health and CMV-seronegative. The sample comprised PBMCs. The chain uses TRBV28 and TRBJ2-1; D possibly corresponds to TRBD2 (5 bases). The CDR3 bases are TGTGCCAGCAGTTTCCTAGGCTCGGAGGTCTACAATGAGCAGTTCTTC. As protein: CASSFLGSEVYNEQFF. Supplemented by reference TRBV28 and TRBJ2-1, the full variable domain reads DVKVTQSSRYLVKRTGEKVFLECVQDMDHENMFWYRQDPGLGLRLIYFSYDVKMKEKGDIPEGYSVSREKKERFSLILESASTNQTSMYLCASSFLGSEVYNEQFFGPGTRLTVL.